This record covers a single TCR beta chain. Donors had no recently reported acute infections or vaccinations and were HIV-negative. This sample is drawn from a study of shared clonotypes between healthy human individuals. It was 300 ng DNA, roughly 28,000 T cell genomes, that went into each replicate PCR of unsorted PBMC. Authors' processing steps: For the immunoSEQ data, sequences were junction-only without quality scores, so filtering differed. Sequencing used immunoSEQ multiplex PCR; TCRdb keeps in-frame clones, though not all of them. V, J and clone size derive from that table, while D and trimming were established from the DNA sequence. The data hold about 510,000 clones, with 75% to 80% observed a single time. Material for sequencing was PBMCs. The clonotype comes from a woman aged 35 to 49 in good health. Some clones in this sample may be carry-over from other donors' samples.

The chain's CDR3 is CASSLTSGRARETQYF. The CDR3 DNA is TGTGCCAGCAGTCTGACAAGCGGGAGGGCCCGAGAGACCCAGTACTTC. The rearrangement uses TRBV27 and TRBJ2-5; the match to TRBD2 covers 10 bases. After removal of 5 bases from V and 4 bases from J, the junction contained 10 bases not matched to a gene. CDR3 length: 16 residues. From germline, CDR1 is MNHEY and CDR2 SMNVEV (reference sequence).